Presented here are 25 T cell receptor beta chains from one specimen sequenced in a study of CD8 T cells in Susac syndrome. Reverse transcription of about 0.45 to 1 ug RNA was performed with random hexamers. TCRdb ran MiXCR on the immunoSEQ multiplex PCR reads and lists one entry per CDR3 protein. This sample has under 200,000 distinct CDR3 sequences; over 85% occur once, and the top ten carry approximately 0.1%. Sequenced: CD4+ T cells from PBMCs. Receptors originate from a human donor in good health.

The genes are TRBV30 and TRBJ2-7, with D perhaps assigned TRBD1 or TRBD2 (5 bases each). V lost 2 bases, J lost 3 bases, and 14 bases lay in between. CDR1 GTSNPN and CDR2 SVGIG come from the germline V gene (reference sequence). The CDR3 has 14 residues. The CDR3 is CAWSRGPSNYEQYF. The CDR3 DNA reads TGTGCCTGGAGTAGGGGACCTTCTAACTACGAGCAGTACTTC.

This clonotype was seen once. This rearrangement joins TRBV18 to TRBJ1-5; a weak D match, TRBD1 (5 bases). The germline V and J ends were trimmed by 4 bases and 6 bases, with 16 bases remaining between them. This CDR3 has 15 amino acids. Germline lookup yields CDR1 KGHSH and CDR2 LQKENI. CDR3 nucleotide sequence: TGTGCCAGCTCACTCGATGGGGCCCAGGGTCAGCCCCAGCATTTT. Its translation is CASSLDGAQGQPQHF. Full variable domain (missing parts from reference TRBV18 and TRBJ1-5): NAGVMQNPRHLVRRRGQEARLRCSPMKGHSHVYWYRQLPEEGLKFMVYLQKENIIDESGMPKERFSAEFPKEGPSILRIQQVVRGDSAAYFCASSLDGAQGQPQHFGDGTRLSIL.

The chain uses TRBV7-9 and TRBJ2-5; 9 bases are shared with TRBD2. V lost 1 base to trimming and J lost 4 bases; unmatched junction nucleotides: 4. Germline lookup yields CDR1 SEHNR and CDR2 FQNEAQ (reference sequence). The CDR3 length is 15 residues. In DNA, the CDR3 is TGTGCCAGCAGCTTAGAAGCGGGGGGTCTAGAGACCCAGTACTTC. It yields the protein CASSLEAGGLETQYF.

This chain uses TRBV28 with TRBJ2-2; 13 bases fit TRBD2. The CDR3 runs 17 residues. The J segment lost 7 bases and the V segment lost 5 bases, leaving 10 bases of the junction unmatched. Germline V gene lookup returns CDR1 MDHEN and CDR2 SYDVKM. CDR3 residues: CASSPEGLAGRIGELFF. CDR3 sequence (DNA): TGTGCCAGCAGTCCCGAGGGACTAGCGGGGCGTATCGGGGAGCTGTTTTTT.

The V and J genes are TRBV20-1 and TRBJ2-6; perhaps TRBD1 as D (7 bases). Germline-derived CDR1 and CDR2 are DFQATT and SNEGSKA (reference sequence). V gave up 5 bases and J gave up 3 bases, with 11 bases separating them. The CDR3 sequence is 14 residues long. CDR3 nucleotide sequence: TGCAGTGCTCTCAGGGGGGTTGGGGCCAACGTCCTGACTTTC. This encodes CSALRGVGANVLTF.

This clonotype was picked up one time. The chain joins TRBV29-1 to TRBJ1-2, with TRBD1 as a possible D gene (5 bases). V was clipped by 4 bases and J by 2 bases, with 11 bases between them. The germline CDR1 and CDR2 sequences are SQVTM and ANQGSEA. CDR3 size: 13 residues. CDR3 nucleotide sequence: TGCAGCGTTGGTCAGGGTGGGAACTATGGCTACACCTTC. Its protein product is CSVGQGGNYGYTF.

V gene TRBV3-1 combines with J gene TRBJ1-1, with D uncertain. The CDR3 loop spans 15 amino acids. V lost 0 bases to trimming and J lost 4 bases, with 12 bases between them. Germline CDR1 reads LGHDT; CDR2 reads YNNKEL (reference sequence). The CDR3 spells CASSQDRSWSTEAFF. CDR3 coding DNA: TGTGCCAGCAGCCAAGATCGGTCGTGGAGCACTGAAGCTTTCTTT.

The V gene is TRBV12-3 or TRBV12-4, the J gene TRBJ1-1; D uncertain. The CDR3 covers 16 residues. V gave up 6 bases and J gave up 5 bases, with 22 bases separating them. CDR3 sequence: CASSWAGLGIGTEAFF. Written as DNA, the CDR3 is TGTGCCAGCAGCTGGGCCGGCCTGGGGATAGGAACTGAAGCTTTCTTT.

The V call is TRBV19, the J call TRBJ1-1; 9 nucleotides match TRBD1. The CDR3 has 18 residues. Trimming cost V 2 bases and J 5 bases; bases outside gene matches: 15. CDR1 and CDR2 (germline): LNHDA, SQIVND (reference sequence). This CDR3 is CASSISWTGAPAVTEAFF. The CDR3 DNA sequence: TGTGCCAGTAGTATATCCTGGACAGGGGCCCCGGCCGTTACTGAAGCTTTCTTT.

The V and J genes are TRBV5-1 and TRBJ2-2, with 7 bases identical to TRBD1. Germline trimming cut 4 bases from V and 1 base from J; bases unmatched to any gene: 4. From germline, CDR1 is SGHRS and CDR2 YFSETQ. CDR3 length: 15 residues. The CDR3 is CASSVRQGNTGELFF. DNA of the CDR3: TGCGCCAGCAGCGTGCGACAGGGGAACACCGGGGAGCTGTTTTTT.

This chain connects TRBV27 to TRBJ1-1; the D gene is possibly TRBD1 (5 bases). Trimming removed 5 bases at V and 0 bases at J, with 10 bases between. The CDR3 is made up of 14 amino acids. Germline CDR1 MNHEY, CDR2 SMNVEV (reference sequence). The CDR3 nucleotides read TGTGCCAGCAGTGGAGGGGTCATGAACACTGAAGCTTTCTTT. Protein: CASSGGVMNTEAFF.

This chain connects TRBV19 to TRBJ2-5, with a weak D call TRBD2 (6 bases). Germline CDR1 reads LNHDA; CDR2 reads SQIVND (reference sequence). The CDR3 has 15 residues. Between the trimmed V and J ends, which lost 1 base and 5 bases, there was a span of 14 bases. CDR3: CASSIALGGRETQYF. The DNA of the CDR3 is TGTGCCAGTAGTATAGCACTGGGAGGTAGGGAGACCCAGTACTTC.

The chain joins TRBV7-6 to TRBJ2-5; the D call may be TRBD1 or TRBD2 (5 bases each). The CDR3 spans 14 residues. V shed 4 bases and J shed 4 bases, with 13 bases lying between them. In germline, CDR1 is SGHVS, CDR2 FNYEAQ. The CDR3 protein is CASSSLGDRETQYF. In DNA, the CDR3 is TGTGCCAGCAGCTCTCTGGGGGATCGAGAGACCCAGTACTTC. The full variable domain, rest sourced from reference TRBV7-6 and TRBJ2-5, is GAGVSQSPRYKVTKRGQDVALRCDPISGHVSLYWYRQALGQGPEFLTYFNYEAQQDKSGLPNDRFSAERPEGSISTLTIQRTEQRDSAMYRCASSSLGDRETQYFGPGTRLLVL.

This CDR3 reads CAWSAFGVNNQPQHF. CDR3 coding DNA: TGTGCCTGGAGCGCCTTCGGGGTGAACAATCAGCCCCAGCATTTT. The chain joins TRBV30 to TRBJ1-5, with unresolved D. This CDR3 is built from 15 residues. Trimming left V 3 bases short and J 3 bases short, with 15 bases between. Germline CDR1 reads GTSNPN; CDR2 reads SVGIG (reference sequence).

The CDR3 sequence is CSVSQGGYNEQFF. The CDR3 coding sequence is TGCAGCGTTTCACAGGGGGGGTACAATGAGCAGTTCTTC. The chain is built from TRBV29-1 and TRBJ2-1; weak D call: TRBD1 (8 bases). CDR1 is SQVTM and CDR2 is ANQGSEA in the germline V gene. Trimming pared 5 bases from V and 4 bases from J, leaving 12 bases between. There are 13 residues in the CDR3.

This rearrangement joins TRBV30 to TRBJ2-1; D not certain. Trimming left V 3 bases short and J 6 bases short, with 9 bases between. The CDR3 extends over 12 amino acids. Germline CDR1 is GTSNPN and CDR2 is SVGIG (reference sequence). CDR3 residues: CAWRSGGNEQFF. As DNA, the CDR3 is TGTGCCTGGAGGTCCGGTGGCAATGAGCAGTTCTTC.

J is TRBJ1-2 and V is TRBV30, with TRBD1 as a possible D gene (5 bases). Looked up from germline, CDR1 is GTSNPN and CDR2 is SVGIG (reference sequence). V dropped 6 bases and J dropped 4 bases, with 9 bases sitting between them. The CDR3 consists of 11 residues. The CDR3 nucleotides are TGTGCCTGCCCGGGGCTCTATGGCTACACCTTC. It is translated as CACPGLYGYTF. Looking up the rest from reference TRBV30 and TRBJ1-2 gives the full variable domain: SQTIHQWPATLVQPVGSPLSLECTVEGTSNPNLYWYRQAAGRGLQLLFYSVGIGQISSEVPQNLSASRPQDRQFILSSKKLLLSDSGFYLCACPGLYGYTFGSGTRLTVV.

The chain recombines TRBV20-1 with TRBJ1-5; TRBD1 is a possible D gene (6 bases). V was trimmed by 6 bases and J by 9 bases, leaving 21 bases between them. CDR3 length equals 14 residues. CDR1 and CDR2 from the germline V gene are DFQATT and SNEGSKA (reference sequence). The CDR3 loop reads CSARREGGARPQHF. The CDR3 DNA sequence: TGCAGTGCCAGGCGGGAAGGGGGGGCTAGGCCCCAGCATTTT.

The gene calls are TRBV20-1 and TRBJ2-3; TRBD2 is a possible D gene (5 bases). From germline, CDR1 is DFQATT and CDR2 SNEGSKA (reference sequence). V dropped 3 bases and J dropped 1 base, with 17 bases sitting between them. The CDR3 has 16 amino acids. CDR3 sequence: CSASVARLTGTDTQYF. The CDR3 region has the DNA TGCAGTGCTAGCGTCGCCCGACTAACGGGCACAGATACGCAGTATTTT.

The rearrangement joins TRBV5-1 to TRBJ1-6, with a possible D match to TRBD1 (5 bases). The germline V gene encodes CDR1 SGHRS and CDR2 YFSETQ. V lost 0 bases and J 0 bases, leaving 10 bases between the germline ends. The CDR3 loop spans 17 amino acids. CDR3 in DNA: TGCGCCAGCAGCTTGGATGGGGGGAGCTCCTATAATTCACCCCTCCACTTT. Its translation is CASSLDGGSSYNSPLHF.

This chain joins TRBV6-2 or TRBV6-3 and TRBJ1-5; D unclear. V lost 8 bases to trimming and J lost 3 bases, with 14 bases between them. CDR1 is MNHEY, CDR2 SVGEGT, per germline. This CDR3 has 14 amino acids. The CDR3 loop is CASAALRDNQPQHF. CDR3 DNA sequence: TGTGCCAGCGCGGCCCTGAGGGACAATCAGCCCCAGCATTTT.

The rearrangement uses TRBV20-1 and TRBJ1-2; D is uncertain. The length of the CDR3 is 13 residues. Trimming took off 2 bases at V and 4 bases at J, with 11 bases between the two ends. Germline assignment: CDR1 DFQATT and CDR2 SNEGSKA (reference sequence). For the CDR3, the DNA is TGCAGTGCTAGACTATGGACGGTCTATGGCTACACCTTC. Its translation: CSARLWTVYGYTF.

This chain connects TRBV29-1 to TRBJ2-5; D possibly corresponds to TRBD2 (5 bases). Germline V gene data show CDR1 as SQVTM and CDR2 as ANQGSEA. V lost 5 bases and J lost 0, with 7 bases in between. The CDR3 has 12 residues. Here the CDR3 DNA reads TGCAGCGTTCGCGGGTACCAAGAGACCCAGTACTTC. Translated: CSVRGYQETQYF.

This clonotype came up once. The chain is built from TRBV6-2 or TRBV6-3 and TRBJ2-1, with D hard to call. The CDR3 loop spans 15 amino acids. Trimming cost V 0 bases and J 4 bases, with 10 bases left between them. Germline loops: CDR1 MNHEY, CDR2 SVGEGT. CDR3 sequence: CASSYSKRMYNEQFF. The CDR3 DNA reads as TGTGCCAGCAGTTACTCGAAAAGGATGTACAATGAGCAGTTCTTC.

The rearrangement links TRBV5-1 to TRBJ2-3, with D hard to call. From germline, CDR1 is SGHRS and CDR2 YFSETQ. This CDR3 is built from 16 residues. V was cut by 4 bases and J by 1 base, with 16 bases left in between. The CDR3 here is CASSPWTPRGTDTQYF. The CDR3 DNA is TGCGCCAGCAGCCCCTGGACCCCCCGGGGCACAGATACGCAGTATTTT.